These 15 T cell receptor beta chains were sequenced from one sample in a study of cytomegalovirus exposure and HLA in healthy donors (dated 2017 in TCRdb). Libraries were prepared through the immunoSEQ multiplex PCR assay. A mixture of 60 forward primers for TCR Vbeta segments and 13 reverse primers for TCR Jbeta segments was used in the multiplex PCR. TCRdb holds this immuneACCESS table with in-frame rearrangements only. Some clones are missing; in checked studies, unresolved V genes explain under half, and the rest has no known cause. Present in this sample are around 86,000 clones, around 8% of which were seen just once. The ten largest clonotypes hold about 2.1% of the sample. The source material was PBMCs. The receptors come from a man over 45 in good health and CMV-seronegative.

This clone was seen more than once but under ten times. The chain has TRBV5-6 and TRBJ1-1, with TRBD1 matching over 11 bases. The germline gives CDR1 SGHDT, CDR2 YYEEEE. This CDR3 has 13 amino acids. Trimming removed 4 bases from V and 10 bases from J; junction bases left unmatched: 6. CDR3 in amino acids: CASSRPGTGGAFF. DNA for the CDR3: TGTGCCAGCAGCCGTCCCGGGACAGGGGGAGCTTTCTTT.

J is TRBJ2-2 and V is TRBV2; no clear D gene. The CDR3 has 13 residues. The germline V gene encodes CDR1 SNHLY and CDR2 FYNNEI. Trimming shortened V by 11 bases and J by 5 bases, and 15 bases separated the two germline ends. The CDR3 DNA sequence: TGTGCCGGCACCGCTAGGTCAACCGGGGAGCTGTTTTTT. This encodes CAGTARSTGELFF.

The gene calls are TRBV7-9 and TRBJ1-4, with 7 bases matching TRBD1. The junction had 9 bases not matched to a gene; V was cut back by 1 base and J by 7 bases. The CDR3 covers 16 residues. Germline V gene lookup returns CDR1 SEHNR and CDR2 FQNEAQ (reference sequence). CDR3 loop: CASSLGRDSLGEKLFF. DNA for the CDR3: TGTGCCAGCAGCTTAGGAAGGGACAGCCTTGGTGAAAAACTGTTTTTT.

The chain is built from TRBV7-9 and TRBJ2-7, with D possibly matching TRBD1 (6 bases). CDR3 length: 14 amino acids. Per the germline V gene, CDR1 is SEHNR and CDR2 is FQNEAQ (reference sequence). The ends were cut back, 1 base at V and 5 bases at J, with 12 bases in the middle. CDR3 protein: CASSLEGQRDEQYF. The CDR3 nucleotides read TGTGCCAGCAGCTTAGAGGGACAACGCGACGAGCAGTACTTC. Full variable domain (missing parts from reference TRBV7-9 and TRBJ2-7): DTGVSQNPRHKITKRGQNVTFRCDPISEHNRLYWYRQTLGQGPEFLTYFQNEAQLEKSRLLSDRFSAERPKGSFSTLEIQRTEQGDSAMYLCASSLEGQRDEQYFGPGTRLTVT.

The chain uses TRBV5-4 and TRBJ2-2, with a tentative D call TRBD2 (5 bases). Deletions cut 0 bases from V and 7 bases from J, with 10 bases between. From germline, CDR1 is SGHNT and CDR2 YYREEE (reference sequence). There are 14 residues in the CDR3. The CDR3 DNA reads TGTGCCAGCAGCTTGGCACTAGTGGACGGGGAGCTGTTTTTT. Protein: CASSLALVDGELFF.

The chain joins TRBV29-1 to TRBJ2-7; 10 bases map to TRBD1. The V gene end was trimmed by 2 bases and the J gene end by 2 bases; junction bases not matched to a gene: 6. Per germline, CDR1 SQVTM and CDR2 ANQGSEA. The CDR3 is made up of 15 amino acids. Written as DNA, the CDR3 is TGCAGCGTTGAAACTCTGGACAGGGGGACCTACGAGCAGTACTTC. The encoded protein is CSVETLDRGTYEQYF.

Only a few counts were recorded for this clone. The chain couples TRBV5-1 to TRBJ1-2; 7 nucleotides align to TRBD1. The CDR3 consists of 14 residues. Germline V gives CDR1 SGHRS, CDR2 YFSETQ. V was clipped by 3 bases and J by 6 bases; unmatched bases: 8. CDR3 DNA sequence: TGCGCCAGCAGCTCTGGACAGGATGGAAATGGCTACACCTTC. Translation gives CASSSGQDGNGYTF.

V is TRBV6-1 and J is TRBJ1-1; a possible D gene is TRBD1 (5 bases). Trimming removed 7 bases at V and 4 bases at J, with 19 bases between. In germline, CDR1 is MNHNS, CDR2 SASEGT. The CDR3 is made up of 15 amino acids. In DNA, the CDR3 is TGTGCCAGCAACCGGGACTTGGGGTGGGGCACTGAAGCTTTCTTT. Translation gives CASNRDLGWGTEAFF.

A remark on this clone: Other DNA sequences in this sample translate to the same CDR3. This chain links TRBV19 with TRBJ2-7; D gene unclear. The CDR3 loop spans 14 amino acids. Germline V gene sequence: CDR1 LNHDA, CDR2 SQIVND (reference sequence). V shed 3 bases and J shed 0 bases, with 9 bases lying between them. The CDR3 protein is CASSISRNSYEQYF. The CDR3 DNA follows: TGTGCCAGTAGTATTTCCAGGAACTCCTACGAGCAGTACTTC.

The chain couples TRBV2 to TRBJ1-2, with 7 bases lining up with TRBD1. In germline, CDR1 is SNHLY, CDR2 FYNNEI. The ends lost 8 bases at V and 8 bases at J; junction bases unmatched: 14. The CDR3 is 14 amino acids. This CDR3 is CASLDRDSTKGYTF. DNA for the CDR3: TGTGCCAGCCTCGACCGGGACAGCACTAAGGGCTACACCTTC.

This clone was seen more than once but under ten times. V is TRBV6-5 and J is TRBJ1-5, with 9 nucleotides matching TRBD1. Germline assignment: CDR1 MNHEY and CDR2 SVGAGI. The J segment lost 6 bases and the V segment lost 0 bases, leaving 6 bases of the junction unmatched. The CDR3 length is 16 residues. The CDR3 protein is CASSYSTGGAGQPQHF. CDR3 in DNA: TGTGCCAGCAGTTACTCAACAGGGGGCGCGGGTCAGCCCCAGCATTTT.

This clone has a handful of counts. The CDR3 DNA reads as TGTGCCAGCAGCTCCGGTTCGACTAGCCAACGAAATGAGCAGTTCTTC. Residues: CASSSGSTSQRNEQFF. The rearrangement uses TRBV7-9 and TRBJ2-1, with 7 bases that match TRBD2. The junction had 13 bases not matched to a gene; V was cut back by 4 bases and J by 7 bases. The CDR3 consists of 16 residues. Germline CDR1 is SEHNR and CDR2 is FQNEAQ (reference sequence).

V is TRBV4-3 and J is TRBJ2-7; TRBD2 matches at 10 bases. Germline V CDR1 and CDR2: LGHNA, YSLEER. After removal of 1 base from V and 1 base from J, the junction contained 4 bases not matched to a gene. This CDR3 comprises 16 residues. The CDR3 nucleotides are TGCGCCAGCAGCCAAGCTAGCGGGAGTAAGTCCTACGAGCAGTACTTC. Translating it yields CASSQASGSKSYEQYF.

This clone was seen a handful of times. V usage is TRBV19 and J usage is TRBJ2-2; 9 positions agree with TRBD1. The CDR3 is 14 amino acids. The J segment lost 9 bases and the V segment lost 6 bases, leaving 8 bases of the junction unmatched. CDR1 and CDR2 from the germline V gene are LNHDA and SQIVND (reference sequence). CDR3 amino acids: CASRGTGRHRELFF. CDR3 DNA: TGTGCCAGTAGGGGGACAGGGAGGCACCGGGAGCTGTTTTTT.

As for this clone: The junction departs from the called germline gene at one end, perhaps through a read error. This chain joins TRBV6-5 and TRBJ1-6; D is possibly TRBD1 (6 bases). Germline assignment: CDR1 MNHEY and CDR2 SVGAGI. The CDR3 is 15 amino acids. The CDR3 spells CASSYESGDYSPPHF. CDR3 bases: TGTGCCAGCAGTTACGAGTCAGGGGACTATTCACCCCCCCACTTT.